One sample yielded the 3 T cell receptor beta chains listed below, sequenced in a study of T cells in localized non-small cell lung cancer (dated by TCRdb to 2018 to 2020). The method was the immunoSEQ multiplex PCR assay. The table was pulled from immuneACCESS by TCRdb, which kept in-frame rearrangements only. Such tables lose some clones; where checked, under half of the loss comes from unresolved V genes, and the rest has no known cause. The sample data list just under 30,000 clones, and roughly nine tenths of these were observed just once. The biggest ten clones account for 10% to 13% of the sample. The starting material was peripheral blood, obtained before any cancer treatment. Source of these receptors: a woman aged 35 to 75 with stage I lung adenocarcinoma.

CDR3 DNA sequence: TGTGCCAGCAGTCCCTCTTCCGGGACAGATTTCTACGAGCAGTACTTC. Translated: CASSPSSGTDFYEQYF. The rearrangement joins TRBV28 to TRBJ2-7, with TRBD1 matching 7 bases. The J segment lost 3 bases and the V segment lost 5 bases, leaving 13 bases of the junction unmatched. This CDR3 has 16 residues. Germline V lookup: CDR1 MDHEN, CDR2 SYDVKM.

DNA of the CDR3: TGTGCCAGCAGCCCTGGGAGCTACATGAACACTGAAGCTTTCTTT. This codes for CASSPGSYMNTEAFF. V gene TRBV11-1 combines with J gene TRBJ1-1; D unclear. Germline CDR1 SGHAT, CDR2 FQDESV (reference sequence). CDR3 length: 15 residues. The V gene lost 5 bases and the J gene lost 0 bases, with 13 bases spanning the gap.

The chain is built from TRBV19 and TRBJ1-4; a weak D match, TRBD1 (6 bases). The CDR3 totals 13 residues. Germline-derived CDR1 and CDR2 are LNHDA and SQIVND (reference sequence). Trimming took 8 bases from V and 5 from J, leaving 12 bases between them. CDR3 bases: TGTGCCAGTCGGACAGAGCGCAATGAAAAACTGTTTTTT. The encoded protein is CASRTERNEKLFF. The variable domain in full, with the rest retrieved from reference TRBV19 and TRBJ1-4, is DGGITQSPKYLFRKEGQNVTLSCEQNLNHDAMYWYRQDPGQGLRLIYYSQIVNDFQKGDIAEGYSVSREKKESFPLTVTSAQKNPTAFYLCASRTERNEKLFFGSGTQLSVL.